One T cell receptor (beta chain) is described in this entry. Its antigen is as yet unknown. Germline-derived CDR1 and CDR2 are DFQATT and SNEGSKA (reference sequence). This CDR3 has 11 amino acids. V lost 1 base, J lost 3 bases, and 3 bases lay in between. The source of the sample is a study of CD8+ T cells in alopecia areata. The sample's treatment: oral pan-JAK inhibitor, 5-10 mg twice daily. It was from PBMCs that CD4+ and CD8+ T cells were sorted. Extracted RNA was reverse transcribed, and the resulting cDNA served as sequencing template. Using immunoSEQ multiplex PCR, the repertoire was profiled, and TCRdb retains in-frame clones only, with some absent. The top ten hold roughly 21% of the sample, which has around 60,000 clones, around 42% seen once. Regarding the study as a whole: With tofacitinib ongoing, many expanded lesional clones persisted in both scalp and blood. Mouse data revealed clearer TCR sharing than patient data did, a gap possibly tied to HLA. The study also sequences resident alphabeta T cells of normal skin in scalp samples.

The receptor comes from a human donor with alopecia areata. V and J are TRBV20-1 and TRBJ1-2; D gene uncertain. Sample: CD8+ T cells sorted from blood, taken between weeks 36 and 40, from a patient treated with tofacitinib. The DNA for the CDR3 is TGCAGTGCTAGAGTTGACTATGGCTACACCTTC. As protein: CSARVDYGYTF.